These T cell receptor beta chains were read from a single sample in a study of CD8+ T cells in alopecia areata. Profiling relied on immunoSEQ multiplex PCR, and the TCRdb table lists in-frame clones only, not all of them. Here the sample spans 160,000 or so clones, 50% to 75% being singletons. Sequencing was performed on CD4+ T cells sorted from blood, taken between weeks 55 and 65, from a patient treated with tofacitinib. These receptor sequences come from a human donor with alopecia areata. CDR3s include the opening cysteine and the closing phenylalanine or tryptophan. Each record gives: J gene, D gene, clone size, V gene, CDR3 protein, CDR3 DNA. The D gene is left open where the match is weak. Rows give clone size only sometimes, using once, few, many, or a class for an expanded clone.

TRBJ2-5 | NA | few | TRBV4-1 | CASSQPIGAQETQYF | TGCGCCAGCAGCCAACCGATAGGGGCCCAAGAGACCCAGTACTTC
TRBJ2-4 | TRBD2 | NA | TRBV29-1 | CSVSGGLAKNIQYF | TGCAGCGTAAGCGGGGGACTAGCCAAAAACATTCAGTACTTC
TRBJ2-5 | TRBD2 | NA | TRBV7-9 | CASSLVRTSGQETQYF | TGTGCCAGCAGCTTAGTTCGGACTAGCGGGCAAGAGACCCAGTACTTC
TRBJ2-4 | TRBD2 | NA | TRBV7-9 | CASSILAGAKNIQYF | TGTGCCAGCAGCATTCTAGCGGGGGCCAAAAACATTCAGTACTTC
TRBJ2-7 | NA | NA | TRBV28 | CASSRAGSYEQYF | TGTGCCAGCAGTCGCGCAGGGTCCTACGAGCAGTACTTC
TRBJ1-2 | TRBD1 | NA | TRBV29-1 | CSVGTVLNGYTF | TGCAGCGTCGGGACAGTCCTAAATGGCTACACCTTC
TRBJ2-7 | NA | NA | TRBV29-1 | CSVAPRPETEQYF | TGCAGCGTGGCCCCCCGGCCTGAGACCGAGCAGTACTTC
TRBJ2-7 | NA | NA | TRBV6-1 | CASSERGKGSHEQYF | TGTGCCAGCAGTGAAAGGGGAAAGGGTTCCCACGAGCAGTACTTC
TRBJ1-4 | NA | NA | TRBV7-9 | CASRTGEKLFF | TGTGCCAGCAGGACGGGAGAAAAACTGTTTTTT
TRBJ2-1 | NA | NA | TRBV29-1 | CSVGVHEQFF | TGCAGCGTTGGTGTGCATGAGCAGTTCTTC
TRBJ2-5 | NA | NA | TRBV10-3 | CATRQETLQETQYF | TGTGCCACCCGACAGGAGACGCTACAAGAGACCCAGTACTTC
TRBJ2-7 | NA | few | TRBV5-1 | CASSLVEGYEQYF | TGCGCCAGCAGCTTGGTAGAGGGCTACGAGCAGTACTTC
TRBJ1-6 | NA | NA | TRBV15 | CATSGLNNSPLHF | TGTGCCACCAGCGGTCTGAATAATTCACCCCTCCACTTT
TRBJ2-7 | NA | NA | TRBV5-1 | CASSLAQGGLPSYEQYF | TGCGCCAGCAGCTTGGCGCAGGGGGGCCTTCCCTCCTACGAGCAGTACTTC
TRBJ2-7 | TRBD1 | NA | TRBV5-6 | CASSRLTAGTAARYEQYF | TGTGCCAGCAGCCGACTGACAGCCGGGACAGCCGCCCGCTACGAGCAGTACTTC
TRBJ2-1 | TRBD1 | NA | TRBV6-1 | CASTRDRDLNEQFF | TGTGCCAGCACCCGGGACAGGGACCTCAATGAGCAGTTCTTC
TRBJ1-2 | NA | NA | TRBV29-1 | CSVEGGTEAGYTF | TGCAGCGTTGAAGGGGGAACCGAGGCTGGCTACACCTTC
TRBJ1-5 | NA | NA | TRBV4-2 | CASSQDPQANQPQHF | TGTGCCAGCAGCCAAGACCCCCAGGCAAATCAGCCCCAGCATTTT
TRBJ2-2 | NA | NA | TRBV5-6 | CASSLDSGNTGELFF | TGTGCCAGCAGCTTGGATTCAGGGAACACCGGGGAGCTGTTTTTT
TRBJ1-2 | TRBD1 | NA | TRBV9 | CASSVDQGTGRYGYTF | TGTGCCAGCAGCGTAGATCAAGGGACAGGTCGCTATGGCTACACCTTC
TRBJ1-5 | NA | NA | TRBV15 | CATSRDVQPQHF | TGTGCCACCAGCAGAGACGTTCAGCCCCAGCATTTT
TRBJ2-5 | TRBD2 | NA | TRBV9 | CASTGAGGPRETQYF | TGTGCCAGCACCGGAGCGGGGGGGCCAAGAGAGACCCAGTACTTC
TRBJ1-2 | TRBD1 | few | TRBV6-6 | CASSDQGQRMGRGYTF | TGTGCCAGCAGCGACCAGGGACAGAGAATGGGAAGAGGCTACACCTTC
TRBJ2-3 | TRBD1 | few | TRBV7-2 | CASSLGTGGAGGDTQYF | TGTGCCAGCAGCTTAGGGACAGGGGGCGCCGGGGGAGATACGCAGTATTTT
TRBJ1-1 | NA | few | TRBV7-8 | CASSFTGMNTEAFF | TGTGCCAGCAGCTTTACGGGGATGAACACTGAAGCTTTCTTT
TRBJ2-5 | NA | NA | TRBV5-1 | CASSSFSVQETQYF | TGCGCCAGCAGCTCGTTCAGTGTCCAAGAGACCCAGTACTTC
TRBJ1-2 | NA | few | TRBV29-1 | CSVGPRLAYGYTF | TGCAGCGTTGGTCCCAGGCTGGCCTATGGCTACACCTTC
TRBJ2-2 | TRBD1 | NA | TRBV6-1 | CASTATGAVTGELFF | TGTGCCAGCACCGCGACAGGGGCGGTCACCGGGGAGCTGTTTTTT
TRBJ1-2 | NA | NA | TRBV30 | CAWSVLRHSGYTF | TGTGCCTGGAGTGTACTAAGACATAGCGGCTACACCTTC
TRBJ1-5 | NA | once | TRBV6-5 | CASSSSYSNQPQHF | TGTGCCAGCAGTTCCAGCTATAGCAATCAGCCCCAGCATTTT
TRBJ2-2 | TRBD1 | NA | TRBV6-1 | CASSGRGQGGTGELFF | TGTGCCAGCAGTGGAAGAGGACAGGGGGGCACCGGGGAGCTGTTTTTT
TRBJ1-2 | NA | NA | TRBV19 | CASSPRIDYGYTF | TGTGCCAGTAGTCCCCGGATCGACTATGGCTACACCTTC
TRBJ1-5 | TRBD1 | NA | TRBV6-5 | CASRRQGGQPQHF | TGTGCCAGCAGACGACAGGGTGGACAGCCCCAGCATTTT
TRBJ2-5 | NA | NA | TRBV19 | CASSILRETQYF | TGTGCCAGTAGTATTCTCCGGGAGACCCAGTACTTC
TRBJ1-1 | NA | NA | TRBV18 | CASSPVETMNTEAFF | TGTGCCAGCTCACCCGTGGAGACCATGAACACTGAAGCTTTCTTT
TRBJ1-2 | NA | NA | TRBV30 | CASGLLGGYGYTF | TGTGCCTCGGGACTCCTGGGGGGGTATGGCTACACCTTC
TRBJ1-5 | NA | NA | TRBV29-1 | CSVAQGLGNQPQHF | TGCAGCGTTGCGCAGGGATTGGGCAATCAGCCCCAGCATTTT
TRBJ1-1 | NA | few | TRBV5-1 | CASSYGGNTEAFF | TGCGCCAGCAGCTACGGTGGGAACACTGAAGCTTTCTTT
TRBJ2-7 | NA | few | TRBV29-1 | CSVVGRGTYEQYF | TGCAGCGTTGTGGGGCGCGGCACCTACGAGCAGTACTTC
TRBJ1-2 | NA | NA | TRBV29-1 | CSAPTMAGGYTF | TGCAGCGCGCCCACTATGGCTGGCGGCTACACCTTC
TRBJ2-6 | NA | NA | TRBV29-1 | CSVPLTPNSGANVLTF | TGCAGCGTTCCTCTTACCCCCAATTCTGGGGCCAACGTCCTGACTTTC
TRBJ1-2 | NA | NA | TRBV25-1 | CASSQGTGYTF | TGTGCCAGCAGCCAGGGTACCGGCTACACCTTC
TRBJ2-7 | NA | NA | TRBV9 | CASSVGTEYEQYF | TGTGCCAGCAGCGTAGGGACAGAATACGAGCAGTACTTC
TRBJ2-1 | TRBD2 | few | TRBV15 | CATSRGLADPNEQFF | TGTGCCACCAGCAGAGGACTAGCGGATCCCAATGAGCAGTTCTTC
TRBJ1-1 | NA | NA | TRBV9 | CASTRDAATEAFF | TGTGCCAGCACCCGGGACGCGGCCACTGAAGCTTTCTTT
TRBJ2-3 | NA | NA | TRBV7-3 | CASSLDFLDTQYF | TGTGCCAGCAGCTTAGATTTTTTAGATACGCAGTATTTT
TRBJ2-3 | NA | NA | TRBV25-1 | CASSGAGTDTQYF | TGTGCCAGCAGTGGGGCGGGCACAGATACGCAGTATTTT
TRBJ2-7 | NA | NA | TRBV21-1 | CASSTQHGGKSYEQYF | TGTGCCAGCAGCACCCAACACGGGGGGAAGTCCTACGAGCAGTACTTC
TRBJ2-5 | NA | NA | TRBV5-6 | CASSPGLASETQYF | TGTGCCAGCAGCCCGGGACTCGCGTCGGAGACCCAGTACTTC
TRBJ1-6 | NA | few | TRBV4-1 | CASSQEVRHSPLHF | TGCGCCAGCAGCCAAGAAGTAAGACATTCACCCCTCCACTTT
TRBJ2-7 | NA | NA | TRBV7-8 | CASSIDRTYEQYF | TGTGCCAGCAGCATTGACAGGACCTACGAGCAGTACTTC